Listed here are 9 T cell receptor beta chains from one sample, sequenced in a study of blood T cells in healthy people across ages. The authors ran a second PCR of roughly 6 to 12 cycles using a sample-barcoded 5' primer and a J-beta primer mix. Via MiXCR, TCRdb re-called the 5' RACE reads, giving one row per CDR3 protein. The table includes about 1,400,000 distinct CDR3 sequences, roughly 64% detected once. Specimen: blood. The source is a man between 18 and 35 years old in good health.

This clonotype turned up a few times. The chain recombines TRBV5-1 with TRBJ1-1, with 7 positions matching TRBD1. The junction had 1 base not matched to a gene; V was cut back by 0 bases and J by 2 bases. The CDR3 is 14 amino acids. Germline CDR1 and CDR2: SGHRS and YFSETQ. The CDR3 spells CASSLDRGNTEAFF. The CDR3 nucleotides read TGCGCCAGCAGCTTGGACAGGGGAAACACTGAAGCTTTCTTT. Variable domain in full (rest from reference TRBV5-1 and TRBJ1-1): KAGVTQTPRYLIKTRGQQVTLSCSPISGHRSVSWYQQTPGQGLQFLFEYFSETQRNKGNFPGRFSGRQFSNSRSEMNVSTLELGDSALYLCASSLDRGNTEAFFGQGTRLTVV.

This clonotype is a singleton in its sample. The chain couples TRBV27 to TRBJ1-2; 7 positions agree with TRBD1. The CDR3 runs 14 residues. Per the germline V gene, CDR1 is MNHEY and CDR2 is SMNVEV (reference sequence). V shed 5 bases and J 4 bases; nucleotides not matched to a gene: 7. CDR3 sequence reads: CASSLTQGSYGYTF. The DNA of the CDR3 is TGTGCCAGCAGTCTAACACAGGGGAGCTATGGCTACACCTTC.

The chain joins TRBV20-1 to TRBJ1-2; perhaps TRBD1 as D (5 bases). Trimming left V 5 bases short and J 1 base short, with 20 bases between. CDR3 length equals 16 residues. Germline CDR1 DFQATT, CDR2 SNEGSKA (reference sequence). The CDR3 protein is CSAGHPPGRINYGYTF. CDR3 sequence (DNA): TGCAGTGCTGGCCACCCCCCGGGACGGATTAACTATGGCTACACCTTC.

The chain combines TRBV7-8 with TRBJ2-6, with 9 nucleotides matching TRBD2. This CDR3 spans 20 amino acids. Germline V gives CDR1 SGHVS, CDR2 FQNEAQ. Unmatched junction bases numbered 16, after V lost 5 bases and J lost 2 bases. The DNA for the CDR3 is TGTGCCAGCAGCCCCCGTGTTCTTCGCGGGAGGGCTGCTGGGGCCAACGTCCTGACTTTC. This codes for CASSPRVLRGRAAGANVLTF.

A word on this clonotype: One end of the junction is discordant with germline, which a read error may explain. The J gene is TRBJ1-5, the V gene TRBV7-2; TRBD1 matches 7 bases. CDR3 length equals 14 residues. CDR1 and CDR2 from the germline V gene are SGHTA and FQGNSA. This chain's CDR3 is CASSWTGINQPQHF. The CDR3 coding sequence is TGTGCCAGTAGCTGGACAGGAATAAATCAGCCCCAGCATTTT. Complete variable domain (other parts from reference TRBV7-2 and TRBJ1-5): GAGVSQSPSNKVTEKGKDVELRCDPISGHTALYWYRQSLGQGLEFLIYFQGNSAPDKSGLPSDRFSAERTGGSVSTLTIQRTQQEDSAVYLCASSWTGINQPQHFGDGTRLSIL.

This chain links TRBV7-9 with TRBJ2-3, with D perhaps being TRBD1 or TRBD2 (5 bases each). This CDR3 has 16 amino acids. Per the germline V gene, CDR1 is SEHNR and CDR2 is FQNEAQ (reference sequence). The V and J ends lost 3 bases and 2 bases respectively, with 15 bases between them. The CDR3 bases are TGTGCCAGCAGCTTCCTTAAGGGGACCCACACAGATACGCAGTATTTT. Protein sequence: CASSFLKGTHTDTQYF.

J is TRBJ2-6 and V is TRBV6-5, with D unclear. With 2 bases removed from V and 1 base from J, the gap between germline ends came to 6 bases. CDR1 and CDR2 (germline): MNHEY, SVGAGI. This CDR3 spans 15 amino acids. CDR3 nucleotide sequence: TGTGCCAGCAGTTACCCTCGGTCTGGGGCCAACGTCCTGACTTTC. Its protein is CASSYPRSGANVLTF.

The chain links TRBV20-1 to TRBJ2-1, with 11 bases identical to TRBD2. V gave up 5 bases and J gave up 0 bases; unmatched junction bases: 12. CDR3 length: 18 amino acids. Germline V gene data show CDR1 as DFQATT and CDR2 as SNEGSKA (reference sequence). In DNA form, the CDR3 reads TGCAGTGCTCCAGGGGGACTAGCGGCCCCAAGCTCCTACAATGAGCAGTTCTTC. Its protein is CSAPGGLAAPSSYNEQFF.

This clonotype has just one count. The V and J genes are TRBV27 and TRBJ2-5; D gene unclear. The germline V gene encodes CDR1 MNHEY and CDR2 SMNVEV (reference sequence). This CDR3 is built from 14 residues. The V gene lost 5 bases and the J gene lost 5 bases, with 15 bases spanning the gap. CDR3 in amino acids: CASSQSREPETQYF. The CDR3 DNA sequence: TGTGCCAGCAGTCAATCAAGGGAACCCGAGACCCAGTACTTC.